A selection of T cell receptor beta chains follows, all from one sample in a study of Ad26.COV2.S vaccination and SARS-CoV-2 variants. TCRdb keeps only in-frame clones here, not all; method: immunoSEQ multiplex PCR. The table shows about 440,000 clones, with about 90% occurring only once. This specimen consisted of peripheral blood, obtained in a trial of Ad26.COV2.S vaccine versus placebo. The receptors were sampled from a person between 18 and 60 years old who received the Ad26.COV2.S COVID-19 vaccine or a placebo. CDR3s include the opening cysteine and the closing phenylalanine or tryptophan. Fields, in order: clone size, D gene, J gene, V gene, CDR3 DNA, CDR3 protein. A D gene is named only where the DNA matches it firmly. Only some rows state a clone size, as once, few, many or a class for expanded clones.

clone size: NA; D gene: TRBD2; J gene: TRBJ2-7; V gene: TRBV7-8; CDR3 DNA: TGTGCCAGCAGCCCGACTAGCGGGAACGCCGAGCAGTACTTC; CDR3 protein: CASSPTSGNAEQYF
clone size: NA; D gene: TRBD1; J gene: TRBJ2-7; V gene: TRBV9; CDR3 DNA: TGTGCCAGCAGCGTAGGGGGACAGTTCTCCTCTGAGCAGTACTTC; CDR3 protein: CASSVGGQFSSEQYF
clone size: NA; D gene: NA; J gene: TRBJ1-2; V gene: TRBV27; CDR3 DNA: TGTGCCAGCAGTTTCCTCGACAGAGGTGGCTACACCTTC; CDR3 protein: CASSFLDRGGYTF
clone size: NA; D gene: TRBD2; J gene: TRBJ2-1; V gene: TRBV5-6; CDR3 DNA: TGTGCCAGCAGCTTGCGGGCTAGCGGGGGTTACAATGAGCAGTTCTTC; CDR3 protein: CASSLRASGGYNEQFF
clone size: NA; D gene: TRBD1; J gene: TRBJ1-1; V gene: TRBV6-5; CDR3 DNA: TGTGCCAGCAGTCCAGACAGGGGTGGCACTGAAGCTTTCTTT; CDR3 protein: CASSPDRGGTEAFF
clone size: NA; D gene: TRBD2; J gene: TRBJ2-1; V gene: TRBV30; CDR3 DNA: TGTGCCTGGAGCCGCAGCCTAGCGGGAGACAATGAGCAGTTCTTC; CDR3 protein: CAWSRSLAGDNEQFF
clone size: NA; D gene: NA; J gene: TRBJ1-2; V gene: TRBV11-2; CDR3 DNA: TGTGCCAGCAGCCTAGAGGTAGGGAGATCTAACTATGGCTACACCTTC; CDR3 protein: CASSLEVGRSNYGYTF
clone size: NA; D gene: TRBD2; J gene: TRBJ2-1; V gene: TRBV2; CDR3 DNA: TGTGCCAGCAACGGACTAGCGGGACCCTACAATGAGCAGTTCTTC; CDR3 protein: CASNGLAGPYNEQFF
clone size: NA; D gene: TRBD2; J gene: TRBJ2-1; V gene: TRBV5-6; CDR3 DNA: TGTGCCAGCAGCTTTGGACTAGCCGAAAACAATGAGCAGTTCTTC; CDR3 protein: CASSFGLAENNEQFF
clone size: NA; D gene: TRBD2; J gene: TRBJ2-7; V gene: TRBV3-1/TRBV3-2; CDR3 DNA: TGTGCCAGCAGCCAAGATCTAGCGGGGGGTACCTTGGGGTCCTACGAGCAGTACTTC; CDR3 protein: CASSQDLAGGTLGSYEQYF
clone size: NA; D gene: NA; J gene: TRBJ1-3; V gene: TRBV28; CDR3 DNA: TGTGCCAGCAGTTTATGGAGCTCTGGAAACACCATATATTTT; CDR3 protein: CASSLWSSGNTIYF
clone size: once; D gene: NA; J gene: TRBJ2-7; V gene: TRBV7-9; CDR3 DNA: TGTGCCAGCAGGCCACATCCGGGGGCTACCAACTCCTACGAGCAGTACTTC; CDR3 protein: CASRPHPGATNSYEQYF
clone size: NA; D gene: TRBD1; J gene: TRBJ2-7; V gene: TRBV5-1; CDR3 DNA: TGCGCCAGCAGCCAGCCGGGACAGGGTTATGAGCAGTACTTC; CDR3 protein: CASSQPGQGYEQYF
clone size: NA; D gene: TRBD2; J gene: TRBJ2-4; V gene: TRBV30; CDR3 DNA: TGTGCCTGGAGTGTAATGGGTCTAGCGGGAGGGTTACTAGCCAAAAACATTCAGTACTTC; CDR3 protein: CAWSVMGLAGGLLAKNIQYF
clone size: NA; D gene: TRBD2; J gene: TRBJ2-7; V gene: TRBV5-3; CDR3 DNA: TGTGCCAGAAGCGGGTTTGGGGAGGGCCGTAACGACGAGCAGTACTTC; CDR3 protein: CARSGFGEGRNDEQYF
clone size: NA; D gene: NA; J gene: TRBJ2-7; V gene: TRBV28; CDR3 DNA: TGTGCCAGCAGTCATACTCACTACGAGCAGTACTTC; CDR3 protein: CASSHTHYEQYF
clone size: NA; D gene: TRBD1; J gene: TRBJ2-3; V gene: TRBV7-2; CDR3 DNA: TGTGCCAGCAGCTTACCTCCGGGACAGGGCGGCACAGATACGCAGTATTTT; CDR3 protein: CASSLPPGQGGTDTQYF
clone size: NA; D gene: TRBD2; J gene: TRBJ2-7; V gene: TRBV27; CDR3 DNA: TGTGCCAGCAGAAAAGGATTAGCGGGAGCGGTTCGCTCCTACGAGCAGTACTTC; CDR3 protein: CASRKGLAGAVRSYEQYF
clone size: medium-sized; D gene: TRBD1; J gene: TRBJ1-2; V gene: TRBV27; CDR3 DNA: TGTGCCAGCAGTGTACAGGGGGCGAACTATGGCTACACCTTC; CDR3 protein: CASSVQGANYGYTF